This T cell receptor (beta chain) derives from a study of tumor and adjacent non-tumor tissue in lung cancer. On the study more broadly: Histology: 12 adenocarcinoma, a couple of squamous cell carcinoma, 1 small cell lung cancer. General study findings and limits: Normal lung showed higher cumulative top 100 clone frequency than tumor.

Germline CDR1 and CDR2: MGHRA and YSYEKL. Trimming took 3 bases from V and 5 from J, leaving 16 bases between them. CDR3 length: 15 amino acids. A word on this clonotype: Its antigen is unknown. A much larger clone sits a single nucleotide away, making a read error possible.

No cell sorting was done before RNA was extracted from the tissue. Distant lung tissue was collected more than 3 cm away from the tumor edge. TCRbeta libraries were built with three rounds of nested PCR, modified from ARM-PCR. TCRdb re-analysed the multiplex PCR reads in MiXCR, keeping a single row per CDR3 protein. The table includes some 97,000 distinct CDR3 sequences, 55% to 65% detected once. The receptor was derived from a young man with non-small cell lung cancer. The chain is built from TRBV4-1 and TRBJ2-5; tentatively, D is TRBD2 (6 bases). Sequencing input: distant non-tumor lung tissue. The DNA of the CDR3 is TGCGCCAGCAGCCAGCCTAGAGGGGCGGGGGAGACCCAGTACTTC. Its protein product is CASSQPRGAGETQYF.